These 28 T cell receptor beta chains were all obtained from the same sample, sequenced in a study of control samples from healthy donors and cancer patients. Repertoires were generated with immunoSEQ multiplex PCR, while TCRdb's copy carries only in-frame clones and drops some. Of 95,000 to 100,000 clones listed, around 89% were seen once; the top ten hold about 7.8%. Material for sequencing was blood. The receptors stem from a man aged 30 to 45 in good health.

The chain carries TRBV9 and TRBJ2-2; possible D gene TRBD2, 5 bases. Germline V gene data show CDR1 as SGDLS and CDR2 as YYNGEE. CDR3 length: 15 amino acids. V gave up 1 base and J gave up 4 bases, with 11 bases separating them. CDR3 loop: CASSVWSSATGELFF. As DNA, the CDR3 is TGTGCCAGCAGCGTATGGAGTAGCGCCACCGGGGAGCTGTTTTTT.

The chain uses TRBV3-1 (or the pseudogene TRBV3-2) and TRBJ2-3, with D perhaps matching TRBD1 or TRBD2 (5 bases each). CDR1 and CDR2 from the germline V gene are LGHDT and YNNKEL (reference sequence). The CDR3 is 13 residues long. Trimming left V 2 bases short and J 6 bases short, with 9 bases between. The CDR3 sequence: CASSQLGRDTQYF. In DNA form, the CDR3 reads TGTGCCAGCAGCCAACTGGGACGCGATACGCAGTATTTT.

The V gene is TRBV27, the J gene TRBJ1-4; D gene unclear. This CDR3 is 14 amino acids long. Germline V lookup: CDR1 MNHEY, CDR2 SMNVEV (reference sequence). V was trimmed by 5 bases and J by 3 bases, leaving 10 bases between them. In DNA form, the CDR3 reads TGTGCCAGCAGTCAGAAATCTCCTAATGAAAAACTGTTTTTT. Its protein is CASSQKSPNEKLFF.

V and J are TRBV7-9 and TRBJ2-2; TRBD2 matches 9 bases. The V and J ends lost 7 bases and 1 base, in that order; junction bases with no gene match: 7. The CDR3 totals 16 residues. Germline-derived CDR1 and CDR2 are SEHNR and FQNEAQ (reference sequence). CDR3 protein: CASILLAGWNTGELFF. The CDR3 bases are TGTGCCAGCATATTACTAGCGGGTTGGAACACCGGGGAGCTGTTTTTT.

The V gene is TRBV7-9, the J gene TRBJ1-5; 10 nucleotides align to TRBD1. This CDR3 region has 17 residues. Germline lookup yields CDR1 SEHNR and CDR2 FQNEAQ (reference sequence). Trimming took 4 bases from V and 4 from J; bases not matched to a gene: 10. The CDR3 DNA follows: TGTGCCAGCAGCTCCAGCCGGGACAGGGGTTCGAATCAGCCCCAGCATTTT. Protein: CASSSSRDRGSNQPQHF.

This chain uses TRBV28 with TRBJ2-6; D is unresolved. Trimming cost V 7 bases and J 5 bases, with 3 bases left between them. Germline lookup yields CDR1 MDHEN and CDR2 SYDVKM. This CDR3 contains 11 residues. In DNA, the CDR3 is TGTGCCAGCACCCGGGCCAACGTCCTGACTTTC. This encodes CASTRANVLTF.

The rearrangement links TRBV7-8 to TRBJ2-1; the D gene could be TRBD1 or TRBD2 (6 bases each). The CDR3 spans 15 residues. V lost 0 bases to trimming and J lost 5 bases, with 11 bases between them. Germline CDR1 is SGHVS and CDR2 is FQNEAQ. CDR3 DNA: TGTGCCAGCAGCTTAGCAGGGGGGCGAAACAATGAGCAGTTCTTC. Its protein product is CASSLAGGRNNEQFF.

The chain links TRBV4-1 to TRBJ2-3, with D perhaps assigned TRBD1 or TRBD2 (5 bases each). The ends were cut back, 4 bases at V and 8 bases at J, with 19 bases in the middle. The CDR3 spans 15 residues. Germline CDR1 is MGHRA and CDR2 is YSYEKL. The CDR3 region has the DNA TGCGCCAGCAGCCGGACGGGGCAGGGTCGACGTACGCAGTATTTT. It codes for CASSRTGQGRRTQYF.

This chain links TRBV6-6 with TRBJ1-4; 8 bases are shared with TRBD1. Trimming removed 5 bases from V and 0 bases from J; junction bases left unmatched: 8. This CDR3 has 17 residues. CDR1 MNHNY and CDR2 SVGAGI come from the germline V gene (reference sequence). Here the CDR3 reads CASSPRGPMTTNEKLFF. CDR3 sequence (DNA): TGTGCCAGCAGTCCCAGGGGGCCTATGACAACTAATGAAAAACTGTTTTTT.

The V gene is TRBV13, the J gene TRBJ2-1; 10 bases line up with TRBD2. With 7 bases clipped from V and 7 bases from J, the junction kept 10 bases outside the gene matches. This CDR3 has 15 amino acids. CDR1 is PRHDT, CDR2 FYEKMQ, per germline (reference sequence). The CDR3 region is CASTPRGLAANEQFF. The CDR3 DNA reads as TGTGCCAGCACCCCTAGAGGACTAGCGGCAAATGAGCAGTTCTTC.

The chain joins TRBV7-9 to TRBJ2-1; no definite D call. Trimming removed 5 bases from V and 5 bases from J, with 7 bases in between. This CDR3 spans 12 amino acids. Germline V gene data show CDR1 as SEHNR and CDR2 as FQNEAQ (reference sequence). The CDR3 DNA reads as TGTGCCAGCAGCCCCACCAACAATGAGCAGTTCTTC. It translates to CASSPTNNEQFF.

This clone appeared once. The chain links TRBV7-9 to TRBJ2-7; TRBD1 is a possible D gene (6 bases). This CDR3 is built from 12 residues. Germline assignment: CDR1 SEHNR and CDR2 FQNEAQ (reference sequence). The ends were cut back, 7 bases at V and 3 bases at J, with 10 bases in the middle. The DNA for the CDR3 is TGTGCCAGCACAACAGGGAGCTACGAGCAGTACTTC. It translates to CASTTGSYEQYF.

The rearrangement links TRBV2 to TRBJ1-1, with D possibly TRBD1 on 6 matching bases. Looked up from germline, CDR1 is SNHLY and CDR2 is FYNNEI. The CDR3 spans 16 residues. Deletions cut 6 bases from V and 3 bases from J, with 20 bases between. The CDR3 DNA sequence: TGTGCCAGCAGCGCCATTCCCCAGGGGACGCACACTGAAGCTTTCTTT. Its translation is CASSAIPQGTHTEAFF.

This chain uses TRBV28 with TRBJ1-1; D is unclear. Germline V gene sequence: CDR1 MDHEN, CDR2 SYDVKM. The V end lost 10 bases, the J end lost 5 bases, and 11 bases lay between the germline ends. This CDR3 contains 11 residues. DNA of the CDR3: TGTGCCACCGTTGCGATTACTGAAGCTTTCTTT. It yields the protein CATVAITEAFF.

The J gene is TRBJ1-2, the V gene TRBV5-5, with D maybe TRBD1 (6 bases). Germline CDR1 SGHKS, CDR2 YYEKEE (reference sequence). The CDR3 length is 16 residues. Trimming left V 0 bases short and J 2 bases short, with 14 bases between. The chain's CDR3 is CASSLEGWGPNYGYTF. CDR3 DNA: TGTGCCAGCAGCTTGGAGGGGTGGGGGCCCAACTATGGCTACACCTTC.

The chain uses TRBV7-8 and TRBJ1-1, with TRBD1 matching 7 bases. This CDR3 has 16 amino acids. Trimming took 4 bases from V and 5 from J; bases not matched to a gene: 13. Germline V gene data show CDR1 as SGHVS and CDR2 as FQNEAQ. CDR3 in DNA: TGTGCCAGCAGCTCGAGACAGGGCGTGGTAAATACTGAAGCTTTCTTT. This translates into CASSSRQGVVNTEAFF.

The rearrangement uses TRBV30 and TRBJ2-3, with D unresolved. Germline values: CDR1 GTSNPN, CDR2 SVGIG (reference sequence). The CDR3 totals 13 residues. The ends were cut back, 3 bases at V and 3 bases at J, with 10 bases in the middle. CDR3 nucleotide sequence: TGTGCCTGGAGCCCCATTTCGACAGATACGCAGTATTTT. Amino acids: CAWSPISTDTQYF.

In this sample, this clone turned up a few times. The chain combines TRBV7-2 with TRBJ1-2; D not certain. Germline V CDR1 and CDR2: SGHTA, FQGNSA. This CDR3 contains 15 residues. V shed 5 bases and J shed 2 bases, with 15 bases lying between them. The CDR3 loop is CASSPNLPANYGYTF. CDR3 nucleotide sequence: TGTGCCAGCAGCCCTAACCTCCCTGCGAACTATGGCTACACCTTC. Drawing the rest from reference TRBV7-2 and TRBJ1-2, the complete variable domain is GAGVSQSPSNKVTEKGKDVELRCDPISGHTALYWYRQSLGQGLEFLIYFQGNSAPDKSGLPSDRFSAERTGGSVSTLTIQRTQQEDSAVYLCASSPNLPANYGYTFGSGTRLTVV.

CDR3 region: CAWEKPGQTPYGYTF. In DNA, the CDR3 is TGTGCCTGGGAAAAGCCGGGACAGACACCCTATGGCTACACCTTC. The gene calls are TRBV30 and TRBJ1-2; 7 nucleotides match TRBD1. The trim removed 5 bases at V and 4 bases at J, leaving 13 bases unmatched. Per germline, CDR1 GTSNPN and CDR2 SVGIG (reference sequence). This CDR3 is 15 amino acids long. The whole variable domain, remainder taken from reference TRBV30 and TRBJ1-2, is SQTIHQWPATLVQPVGSPLSLECTVEGTSNPNLYWYRQAAGRGLQLLFYSVGIGQISSEVPQNLSASRPQDRQFILSSKKLLLSDSGFYLCAWEKPGQTPYGYTFGSGTRLTVV.

The V call is TRBV5-1, the J call TRBJ2-3; D not resolved. The CDR3 runs to 14 residues. The germline gives CDR1 SGHRS, CDR2 YFSETQ. V shed 2 bases and J shed 2 bases, with 9 bases lying between them. Written as DNA, the CDR3 is TGCGCCAGCAGCTTCTTACGGAACACAGATACGCAGTATTTT. This translates into CASSFLRNTDTQYF. The full variable domain, with the rest looked up from reference TRBV5-1 and TRBJ2-3, is KAGVTQTPRYLIKTRGQQVTLSCSPISGHRSVSWYQQTPGQGLQFLFEYFSETQRNKGNFPGRFSGRQFSNSRSEMNVSTLELGDSALYLCASSFLRNTDTQYFGPGTRLTVL.

The V and J genes are TRBV6-6 and TRBJ1-1, with D hard to call. V lost 7 bases and J 5 bases, leaving 14 bases between the germline ends. This CDR3 is built from 13 residues. The germline gives CDR1 MNHNY, CDR2 SVGAGI (reference sequence). The CDR3 coding sequence is TGTGCCAGCAACATTGGGCAAGGAACTGAAGCTTTCTTT. Translated, it gives CASNIGQGTEAFF.

This chain uses TRBV6-1 with TRBJ2-7; D gene uncertain. Per germline, CDR1 MNHNS and CDR2 SASEGT. The V and J ends lost 2 bases and 1 base respectively, with 3 bases between them. The CDR3 length is 12 residues. DNA of the CDR3: TGTGCCAGCAGTGAACATTCCTACGAGCAGTACGTC. Translated: CASSEHSYEQYV.

The V call is TRBV6-5, the J call TRBJ2-7; 10 nucleotides match TRBD2. Germline V gene lookup returns CDR1 MNHEY and CDR2 SVGAGI. The CDR3 is 14 amino acids. Trimming took 8 bases from V and 3 from J; bases not matched to a gene: 7. This chain's CDR3 is CASASGRGGYEQYF. The CDR3 DNA sequence: TGTGCCAGCGCTAGCGGGAGAGGTGGCTACGAGCAGTACTTC.

This clone occurred once. This chain uses TRBV7-8 with TRBJ1-5; D is unresolved. CDR3 length equals 16 residues. CDR1 and CDR2 from the germline V gene are SGHVS and FQNEAQ. The V end was cut by 5 bases, the J end by 2 bases, with 16 bases between. CDR3 loop: CASSLRLPSGNQPQHF. The CDR3 DNA sequence: TGTGCCAGCAGCCTACGACTCCCGTCAGGCAATCAGCCCCAGCATTTT.

The chain combines TRBV6-4 with TRBJ1-2, with a weak D call TRBD1 (5 bases). CDR3 length: 13 amino acids. Germline V CDR1 and CDR2: MRHNA, SNTAGT. V was shortened by 4 bases and J by 4 bases, with 10 bases between the two germline ends. CDR3 bases: TGTGCCAGCAGTGCCGCCCAGGGCTATGGCTACACCTTC. This encodes CASSAAQGYGYTF.

The V call is TRBV15, the J call TRBJ1-4, with D perhaps TRBD1 (5 bases). The ends were cut back, 3 bases at V and 4 bases at J, with 12 bases in the middle. CDR3 length: 15 residues. Germline assignment: CDR1 LNHNV and CDR2 YYDKDF (reference sequence). CDR3 sequence: CATSRPGLINEKLFF. CDR3 coding DNA: TGTGCCACCAGCAGGCCGGGACTGATTAATGAAAAACTGTTTTTT. Complete variable domain (other parts from reference TRBV15 and TRBJ1-4): DAMVIQNPRYQVTQFGKPVTLSCSQTLNHNVMYWYQQKSSQAPKLLFHYYDKDFNNEADTPDNFQSRRPNTSFCFLDIRSPGLGDTAMYLCATSRPGLINEKLFFGSGTQLSVL.

J is TRBJ2-3 and V is TRBV4-3, with a possible D match to TRBD2 (7 bases). Germline V lookup: CDR1 LGHNA, CDR2 YSLEER. This CDR3 spans 16 amino acids. V was trimmed by 4 bases and J by 6 bases, leaving 20 bases between them. CDR3 amino acids: CASSPGPEGGVDTQYF. In DNA form, the CDR3 reads TGCGCCAGCAGCCCAGGACCAGAAGGGGGGGTTGATACGCAGTATTTT.

This clone appeared once. V gene TRBV10-3 combines with J gene TRBJ2-7, with 9 bases aligning to TRBD2. Germline V gives CDR1 ENHRY, CDR2 SYGVKD. V dropped 10 bases and J dropped 3; count of bases not matched to a gene: 7. This CDR3 has 13 amino acids. The CDR3 DNA reads TGTGCCACACGGGGACTAGCTTTCTACGAGCAGTACTTC. It yields the protein CATRGLAFYEQYF.